The following is a T cell receptor beta chain sequence with its context. 60 Vbeta and 13 Jbeta primers were used in PCR. Profiling relied on immunoSEQ multiplex PCR, and the TCRdb table lists in-frame clones only, not all of them. Among 75,000 to 80,000 clones listed, roughly two thirds were seen once. This sample was taken from a study of cytomegalovirus exposure and HLA in healthy donors. Trimming took 5 bases from V and 1 from J, leaving 9 bases between them. In germline, CDR1 is SGHNT, CDR2 YYREEE (reference sequence). The CDR3 has 13 amino acids. Sequenced material: PBMCs. This TCR was recovered from a man aged 55 to 70 in good health and CMV-seropositive. This rearrangement joins TRBV5-4 to TRBJ1-1; D not resolved. The DNA for the CDR3 is TGTGCCAGCAGAGACTCGGGGAACACTGAAGCTTTCTTT. Its translation: CASRDSGNTEAFF. Looking up the rest from reference TRBV5-4 and TRBJ1-1 gives the full variable domain: ETGVTQSPTHLIKTRGQQVTLRCSSQSGHNTVSWYQQALGQGPQFIFQYYREEENGRGNFPPRFSGLQFPNYSSELNVNALELDDSALYLCASRDSGNTEAFFGQGTRLTVV.